Below, one T cell receptor (beta chain) is given with its context. What it binds is unknown. The sample comes from a study of cytomegalovirus exposure and HLA in healthy donors. Study results and caveats: The study put 150 or so TCR beta chains on its list as cytomegalovirus-associated.

The CDR3 length is 17 residues. The PCR used 60 Vbeta and 13 Jbeta primers. Sequencing used immunoSEQ multiplex PCR; TCRdb keeps in-frame clones, though not all of them. The sample's table shows approximately 180,000 clones. The sequence derives from a young man in good health and CMV-seronegative. The rearrangement joins TRBV23-1 to TRBJ2-5, with TRBD1 identical over 8 bases. The closer fit of TRBJ2-7 to the DNA end suggests the J call may be wrong. TRBV23-1 is flagged as an ORF with uncertain function. The sequenced sample was PBMCs. The CDR3 sequence is CASSPPLGQGGTYEQYF. The CDR3 DNA sequence: TGCGCCAGCAGTCCCCCACTCGGACAGGGTGGGACCTACGAGCAGTACTTC.